This T cell receptor (beta chain) derives from a study of T-cell memory formation after mild COVID-19 (dated by TCRdb to about 2021). Broadly, across the study: Most TCR sequence clusters were specific to one of the two donors. In two donors, T-cell clones that expanded and contracted after mild COVID-19 were followed by sequencing TCRalpha and TCRbeta repertoires longitudinally. Two young, previously healthy adult volunteers, one female and one male, were included in the cohort.

TCRdb records Illumina NovaSeq 6000 as the sequencer. TCRalpha and TCRbeta cDNA libraries were constructed by 5'RACE with constant-segment primers, with sample barcodes and unique molecular identifiers being introduced. RNA was extracted from every sample with Trizol reagent. The libraries were amplified in two PCR steps, and the second step added a second sample barcode and Illumina TruSeq adapters. Sequencing of the libraries was done on an Illumina NovaSeq, producing 2 x 150 bp paired-end reads. Under the source paper's analysis protocol: Demultiplexing of reads and collapsing into UMI-guided consensus sequences were performed with migec v1.2.7. Using mixcr v2.1.11, the UMI consensuses were aligned to TRA and TRB V and J templates and assembled into clonotypes. Expanded or contracted clonotypes were those called significant by both edgeR and NoisET, with noise models trained on biological replicates. For edgeR calls, the thresholds were a false discovery rate-adjusted p below 0.01 and a log2 fold-change of 1. As an exploratory analysis of dynamics, PCA with hierarchical clustering was applied to max-normalized trajectories of the 1000 most abundant clonotypes. Separately sequenced CD4+ and CD8+ repertoires were used to assign a CD4 or CD8 phenotype to each responding clone. TCRdb handled the public reads itself, with Q25 trimming in fastp and clone calling in MiXCR, and kept productive beta chains. All rows with the same CDR3 protein become a single entry with the most common DNA and genes. The V and J calls and clone size come from TCRdb's table, not from the authors' own analysis. The sample has tens of thousands of distinct CDR3 sequences on record, 16% of them singletons. In total, the top ten clones hold under 35% of the sample.

The investigation overall reported the following: From day 15 to 85, contracting clones showed balanced CD4/CD8 phenotypes, whereas a second wave of clones that expanded from day 15 to 37 leaned towards CD4+. Contracting CD4+ clones were found mainly in CM and EM memory subsets, while CD8+ clones were enriched in EMRA. SARS-CoV-2 specificity of the second-wave clones peaking on day 37 was not confirmed. Some responding clones were detected in pre-infection memory, which suggested that pre-existing cross-reactive memory T cells had joined the SARS-CoV-2 response. The study covered only a couple of mild cases, and larger cohorts including severe cases with pre-infection samples were considered necessary.

PBMCs were isolated by Ficoll-Paque density gradient centrifugation. On this clonotype itself: This clone's antigen is unknown. The junction departs from germline at one end; a sequencing error may be responsible.

From the cysteine up to the phenylalanine, the CDR3 has a length of 14 residues. The kept DNA is CDR3 alone, 42 bases in frame from the first base. Based on the germline V gene, the CDR1 and CDR2 sequences are LGHNA and YSLEER. The sequenced sample consisted of PBMCs or a T cell subset sorted from them (not recorded which). The TCR comes from an adult woman who had mild COVID-19 (a few samples of this study predate the infection). The sample titles of this study are shuffled in the database, so cell type and time point are left out; the donor was told from shared clones. The V gene is TRBV4-3 and the J gene is TRBJ1-1, and 8 junctional nucleotides match TRBD1. CDR3 reads: CASRQGQGDSEAFF. The DNA is as follows: TGCGCCAGCAGGCAAGGACAGGGCGATTCTGAAGCTTTCTTT.